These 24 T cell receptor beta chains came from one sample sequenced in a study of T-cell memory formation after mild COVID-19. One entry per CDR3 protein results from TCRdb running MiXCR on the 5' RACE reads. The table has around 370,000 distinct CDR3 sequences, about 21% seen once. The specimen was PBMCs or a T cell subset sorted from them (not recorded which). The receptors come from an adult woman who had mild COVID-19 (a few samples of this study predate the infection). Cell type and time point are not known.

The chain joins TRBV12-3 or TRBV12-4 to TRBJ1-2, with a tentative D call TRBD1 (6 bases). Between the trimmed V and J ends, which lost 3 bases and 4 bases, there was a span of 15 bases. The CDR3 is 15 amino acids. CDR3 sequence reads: CASSFFEGEGYGYTF. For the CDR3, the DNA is TGTGCCAGCAGTTTTTTCGAGGGGGAGGGCTATGGCTACACCTTC.

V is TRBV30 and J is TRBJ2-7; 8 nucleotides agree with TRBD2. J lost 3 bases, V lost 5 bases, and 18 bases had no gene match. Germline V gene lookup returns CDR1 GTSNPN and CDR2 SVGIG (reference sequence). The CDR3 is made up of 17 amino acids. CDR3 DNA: TGTGCCTGGTCCCAGGGAGTCGGGGGGGCCTGGAACTACGAGCAGTACTTC. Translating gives CAWSQGVGGAWNYEQYF.

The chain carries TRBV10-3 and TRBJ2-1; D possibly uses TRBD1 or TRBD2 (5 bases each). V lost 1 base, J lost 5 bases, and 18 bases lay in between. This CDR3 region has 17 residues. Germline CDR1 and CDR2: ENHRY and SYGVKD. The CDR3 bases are TGTGCCATCAGTGAGTGGGACCCCCAAAAGAGAAACAATGAGCAGTTCTTC. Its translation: CAISEWDPQKRNNEQFF.

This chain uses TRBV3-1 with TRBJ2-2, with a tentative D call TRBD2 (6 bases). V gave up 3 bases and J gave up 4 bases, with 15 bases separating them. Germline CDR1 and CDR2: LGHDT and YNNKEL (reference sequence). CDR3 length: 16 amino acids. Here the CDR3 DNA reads TGTGCCAGCAGCCACGGGACTCAACTTTCCACCGGGGAGCTGTTTTTT. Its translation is CASSHGTQLSTGELFF. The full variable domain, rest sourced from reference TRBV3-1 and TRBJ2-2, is DTAVSQTPKYLVTQMGNDKSIKCEQNLGHDTMYWYKQDSKKFLKIMFSYNNKELIINETVPNRFSPKSPDKAHLNLHINSLELGDSAVYFCASSHGTQLSTGELFFGEGSRLTVL.

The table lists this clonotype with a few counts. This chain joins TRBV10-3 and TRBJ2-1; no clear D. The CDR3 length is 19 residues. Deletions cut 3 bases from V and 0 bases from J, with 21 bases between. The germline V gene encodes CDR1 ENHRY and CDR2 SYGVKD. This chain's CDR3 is CAISDIIGYEAISYNEQFF. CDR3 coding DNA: TGTGCCATCAGTGATATTATTGGTTATGAGGCAATCTCCTACAATGAGCAGTTCTTC.

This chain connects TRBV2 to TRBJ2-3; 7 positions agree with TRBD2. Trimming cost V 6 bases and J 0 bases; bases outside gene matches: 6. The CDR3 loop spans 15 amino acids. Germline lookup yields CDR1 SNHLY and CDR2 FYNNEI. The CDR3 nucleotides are TGTGCCAGCAGAATTAGCGGGTCTAGCACAGATACGCAGTATTTT. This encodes CASRISGSSTDTQYF.

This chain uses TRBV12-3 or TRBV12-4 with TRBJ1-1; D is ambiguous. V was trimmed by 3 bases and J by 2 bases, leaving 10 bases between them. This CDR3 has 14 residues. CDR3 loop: CASSLTPDNTEAFF. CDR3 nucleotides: TGTGCCAGCAGTTTGACTCCCGATAACACTGAAGCTTTCTTT.

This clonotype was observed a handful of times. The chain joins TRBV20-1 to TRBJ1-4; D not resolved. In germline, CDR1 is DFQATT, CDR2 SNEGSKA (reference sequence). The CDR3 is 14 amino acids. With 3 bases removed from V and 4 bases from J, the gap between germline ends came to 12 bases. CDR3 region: CSASFGQLNEKLFF. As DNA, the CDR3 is TGCAGTGCTAGTTTCGGGCAGCTTAATGAAAAACTGTTTTTT.

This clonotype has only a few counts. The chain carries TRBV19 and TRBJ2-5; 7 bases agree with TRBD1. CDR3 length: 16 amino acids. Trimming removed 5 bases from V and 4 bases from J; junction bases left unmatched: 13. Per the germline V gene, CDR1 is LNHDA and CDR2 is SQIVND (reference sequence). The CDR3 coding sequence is TGTGCCAGTAGTTCGGGACAGCTGACCGAGGTAGAGACCCAGTACTTC. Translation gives CASSSGQLTEVETQYF.

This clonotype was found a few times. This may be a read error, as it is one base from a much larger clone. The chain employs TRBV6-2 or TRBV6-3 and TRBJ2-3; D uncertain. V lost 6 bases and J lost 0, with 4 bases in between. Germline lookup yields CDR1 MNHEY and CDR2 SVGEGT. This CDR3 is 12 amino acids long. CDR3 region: CASRSSTDTQYF. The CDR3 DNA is TGTGCCAGCAGGTCTAGCACAGATACGCAGTATTTT.

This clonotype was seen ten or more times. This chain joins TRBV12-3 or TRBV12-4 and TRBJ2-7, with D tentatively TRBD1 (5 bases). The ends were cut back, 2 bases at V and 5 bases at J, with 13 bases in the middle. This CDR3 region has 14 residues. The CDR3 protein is CASSLYGQGNEQYF. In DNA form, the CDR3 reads TGTGCCAGCAGTTTATACGGGCAGGGCAACGAGCAGTACTTC.

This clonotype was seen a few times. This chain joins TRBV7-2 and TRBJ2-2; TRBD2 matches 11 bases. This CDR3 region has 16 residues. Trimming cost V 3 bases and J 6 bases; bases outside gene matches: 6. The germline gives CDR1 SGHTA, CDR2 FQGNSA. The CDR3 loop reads CASSFTSGGYAGELFF. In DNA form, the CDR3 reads TGTGCCAGCAGCTTCACTAGCGGGGGCTATGCCGGGGAGCTGTTTTTT.

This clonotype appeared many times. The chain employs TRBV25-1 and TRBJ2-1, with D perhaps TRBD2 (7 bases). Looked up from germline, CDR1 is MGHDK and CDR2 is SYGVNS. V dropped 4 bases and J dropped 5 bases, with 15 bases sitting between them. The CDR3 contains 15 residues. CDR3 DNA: TGTGCCAGCAGTGTACGGGGGGCCGAGAACAATGAGCAGTTCTTC. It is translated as CASSVRGAENNEQFF.

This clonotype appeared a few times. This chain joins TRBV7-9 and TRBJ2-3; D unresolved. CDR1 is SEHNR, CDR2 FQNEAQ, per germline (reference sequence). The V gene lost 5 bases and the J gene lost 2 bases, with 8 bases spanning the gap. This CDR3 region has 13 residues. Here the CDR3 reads CASSVSTTDTQYF. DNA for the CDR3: TGTGCCAGCAGCGTATCTACCACAGATACGCAGTATTTT. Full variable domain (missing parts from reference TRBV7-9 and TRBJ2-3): DTGVSQNPRHKITKRGQNVTFRCDPISEHNRLYWYRQTLGQGPEFLTYFQNEAQLEKSRLLSDRFSAERPKGSFSTLEIQRTEQGDSAMYLCASSVSTTDTQYFGPGTRLTVL.

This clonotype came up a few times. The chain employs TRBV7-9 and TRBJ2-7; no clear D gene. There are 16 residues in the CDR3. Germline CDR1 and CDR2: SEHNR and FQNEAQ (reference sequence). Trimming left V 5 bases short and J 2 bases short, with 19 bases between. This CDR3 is CASSPISGPSTYEQYF. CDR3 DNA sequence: TGTGCCAGCAGCCCGATATCGGGTCCATCCACCTACGAGCAGTACTTC.

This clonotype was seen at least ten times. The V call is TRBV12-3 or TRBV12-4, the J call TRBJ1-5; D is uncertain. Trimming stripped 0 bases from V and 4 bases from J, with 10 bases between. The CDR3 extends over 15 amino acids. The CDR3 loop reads CASSLALWRNQPQHF. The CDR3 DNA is TGTGCCAGCAGTTTAGCGCTATGGCGGAATCAGCCCCAGCATTTT.

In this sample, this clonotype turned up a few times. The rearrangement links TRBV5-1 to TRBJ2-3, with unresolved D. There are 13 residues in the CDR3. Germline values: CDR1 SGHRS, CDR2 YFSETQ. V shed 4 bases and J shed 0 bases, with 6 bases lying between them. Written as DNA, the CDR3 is TGCGCCAGCAGCCTCTTTAGCACAGATACGCAGTATTTT. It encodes CASSLFSTDTQYF.

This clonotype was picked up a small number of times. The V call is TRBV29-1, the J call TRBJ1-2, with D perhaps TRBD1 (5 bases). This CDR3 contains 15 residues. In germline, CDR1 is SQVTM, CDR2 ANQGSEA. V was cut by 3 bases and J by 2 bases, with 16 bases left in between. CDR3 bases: TGCAGCGTTGATCAGGGCCGGGACTGGAACTATGGCTACACCTTC. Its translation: CSVDQGRDWNYGYTF.

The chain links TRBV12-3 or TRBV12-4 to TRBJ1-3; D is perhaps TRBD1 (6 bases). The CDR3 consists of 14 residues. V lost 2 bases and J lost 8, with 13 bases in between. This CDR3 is CASSLILRTDTIYF. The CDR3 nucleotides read TGTGCCAGCAGTTTAATTTTGAGGACAGACACCATATATTTT.

The CDR3 reads CAWSVGTGFPEQYF. CDR3 nucleotides: TGTGCCTGGAGTGTAGGGACAGGGTTCCCCGAGCAGTACTTC. This chain joins TRBV30 and TRBJ2-7, with 9 nucleotides matching TRBD1. The CDR3 runs 14 residues. The V and J ends lost 0 bases and 6 bases, in that order; junction bases with no gene match: 6. The germline V gene has CDR1 GTSNPN and CDR2 SVGIG (reference sequence).

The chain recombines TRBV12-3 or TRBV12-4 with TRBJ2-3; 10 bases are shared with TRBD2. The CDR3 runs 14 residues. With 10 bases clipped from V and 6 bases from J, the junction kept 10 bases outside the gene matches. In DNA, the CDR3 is TGTGCCACATCACCGGGACTAGCGTCTGATACGCAGTATTTT. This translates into CATSPGLASDTQYF.

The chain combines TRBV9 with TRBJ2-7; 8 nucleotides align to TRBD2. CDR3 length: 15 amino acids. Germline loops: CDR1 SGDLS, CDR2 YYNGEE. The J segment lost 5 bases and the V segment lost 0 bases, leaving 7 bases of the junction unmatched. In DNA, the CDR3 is TGTGCCAGCAGCGTAGGAGGCGGGGGGTACAACGAGCAGTACTTC. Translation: CASSVGGGGYNEQYF.

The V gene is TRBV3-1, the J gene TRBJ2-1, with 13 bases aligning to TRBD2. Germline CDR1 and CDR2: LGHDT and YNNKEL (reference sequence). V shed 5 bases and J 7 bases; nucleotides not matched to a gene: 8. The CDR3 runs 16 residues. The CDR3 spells CASSSQLGLAGNEQFF. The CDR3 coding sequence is TGTGCCAGCAGCTCACAGCTGGGACTAGCGGGGAATGAGCAGTTCTTC.

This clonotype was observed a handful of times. The DNA of the CDR3 is TGTGCCAGCAGCTTCAGCGGCCCCGGGAACGAGCAGTACTTC. Translating it yields CASSFSGPGNEQYF. This chain links TRBV7-9 with TRBJ2-7, with D possibly being TRBD2 (5 bases). V was pared by 3 bases and J by 5 bases, with 14 bases between. The CDR3 contains 14 residues. Per the germline V gene, CDR1 is SEHNR and CDR2 is FQNEAQ (reference sequence).